The rows below give T cell receptor beta chains drawn from one sample of a study of PD-1 blockade in classical Hodgkin lymphoma. Clones were sequenced by immunoSEQ multiplex PCR, and TCRdb holds only the in-frame ones, with some missing. The sample holds about 94,000 clones, roughly nine tenths seen once. The sequencing here drew on peripheral blood mononuclear cells (PBMCs), taken before the second cycle of nivolumab. These receptors were taken from a human donor with classical Hodgkin lymphoma. Each CDR3 is given with its conserved first and last residue. D genes are given only for firm matches. A clone size is listed for some rows: how often the clone was seen (once, few, many), or a class if it is expanded.

v_call,cdr3_length,d_call,clone_size,j_call,cdr3_aa,cdr3_nt
TRBV11-2,17,TRBD2,-,TRBJ2-3,CASSSSGGFIGTDTQYF,TGTGCCAGCAGCTCTAGCGGGGGCTTTATCGGCACAGATACGCAGTATTTT
TRBV27,15,TRBD2,-,TRBJ2-1,CASSSGTSPVHEQFF,TGTGCCAGCAGTTCGGGGACTAGTCCAGTGCATGAGCAGTTCTTC
TRBV28,15,-,-,TRBJ1-3,CASSFPDTSGNTIYF,TGTGCCAGCAGTTTCCCCGACACCTCTGGAAACACCATATATTTT
TRBV19,18,TRBD2,-,TRBJ2-1,CASSIEVLAGVSYNEQFF,TGTGCCAGTAGTATAGAAGTCCTAGCGGGAGTCTCCTACAATGAGCAGTTCTTC
TRBV29-1,14,-,-,TRBJ2-5,CSVVPRVIEETQYF,TGCAGCGTCGTCCCCCGGGTTATCGAGGAGACCCAGTACTTC
TRBV11-2,16,-,-,TRBJ1-1,CASSLVVGGFNTEAFF,TGTGCCAGCAGCTTAGTAGTTGGGGGGTTTAACACTGAAGCTTTCTTT
TRBV11-2,13,TRBD2,-,TRBJ2-3,CASSSSGLTTQYF,TGTGCCAGCAGCTCCTCGGGACTAACTACGCAGTATTTT
TRBV6-6,14,-,-,TRBJ1-5,CASRGSQGNQPQHF,TGTGCCAGCAGAGGCTCCCAGGGGAATCAGCCCCAGCATTTT
TRBV29-1,14,-,-,TRBJ2-4,CSVEDPARGNIQYF,TGCAGCGTTGAAGATCCCGCTAGGGGAAACATTCAGTACTTC
TRBV2,14,-,-,TRBJ2-2,CASSVWLNTGELFF,TGTGCCAGCAGTGTGTGGTTAAACACCGGGGAGCTGTTTTTT
TRBV4-1,16,-,-,TRBJ2-7,CASSQPYRERAYEQYF,TGCGCCAGCAGCCAACCGTACAGGGAGAGGGCCTACGAGCAGTACTTC
TRBV19,16,TRBD2,-,TRBJ2-1,CASSIDRASGRAGQFF,TGTGCCAGTAGTATAGATCGGGCTAGCGGGAGGGCCGGGCAGTTCTTC
TRBV5-1,15,TRBD1,once,TRBJ1-1,CASSLGDRANTEAFF,TGCGCCAGCAGCTTGGGGGACAGGGCGAACACTGAAGCTTTCTTT
TRBV7-9,13,-,-,TRBJ2-1,CASKDIPYNEQFF,TGTGCCAGCAAGGACATCCCCTACAATGAGCAGTTCTTC
TRBV27,12,-,-,TRBJ2-1,CATMRVDNEQFF,TGTGCCACCATGAGGGTGGACAATGAGCAGTTCTTC
TRBV4-1,15,TRBD1,-,TRBJ2-7,CASSRAKQGTYEQYF,TGCGCCAGCAGCCGAGCGAAACAGGGGACGTACGAGCAGTACTTC
TRBV11-2,13,-,-,TRBJ2-5,CASSWGRQETQYF,TGTGCCAGCAGTTGGGGCCGTCAAGAGACCCAGTACTTC
TRBV11-2,14,-,-,TRBJ2-7,CASSLEEASYEQYF,TGTGCCAGCAGCTTAGAGGAGGCTAGCTACGAGCAGTACTTC
TRBV19,13,TRBD1,once,TRBJ1-2,CATRTGENYGYTF,TGTGCCACTCGGACAGGGGAGAACTATGGCTACACCTTC
TRBV19,13,-,once,TRBJ2-7,CASRPGHLYEQYF,TGTGCCAGTAGACCGGGACACCTCTACGAGCAGTACTTC
TRBV5-4,14,-,-,TRBJ2-5,CASSSTGTQETQYF,TGTGCCAGCAGCTCAACCGGGACACAAGAGACCCAGTACTTC
TRBV7-2,15,-,-,TRBJ2-1,CASSLASSSYNEQFF,TGTGCCAGCAGCTTAGCCTCGAGCTCCTACAATGAGCAGTTCTTC
TRBV7-2,16,TRBD2,-,TRBJ2-5,CASSRQLAGAGETQYF,TGTGCCAGCAGCCGACAACTAGCGGGGGCAGGGGAGACCCAGTACTTC
TRBV2,14,-,few,TRBJ2-7,CASSEFNREYEQYF,TGTGCCAGCAGTGAGTTTAACAGGGAATACGAGCAGTACTTC
TRBV6-1,19,-,-,TRBJ2-1,CASSEGLRRTPSSYNEQFF,TGTGCCAGCAGTGAAGGGTTGCGGAGGACACCAAGCTCCTACAATGAGCAGTTCTTC
TRBV28,13,-,-,TRBJ1-1,CASSPGVNTEAFF,TGTGCCAGCAGTCCCGGGGTGAACACTGAAGCTTTCTTT
TRBV4-1,13,-,-,TRBJ2-1,CASSQAEVGEQFF,TGCGCCAGCAGCCAAGCCGAGGTGGGTGAGCAGTTCTTC
TRBV7-9,15,-,-,TRBJ1-6,CASSEEGLSNSPLHF,TGTGCCAGCAGCGAAGAAGGGTTGTCAAATTCACCCCTCCACTTT
TRBV5-8,11,-,-,TRBJ1-4,CASSWMVGLFF,TGTGCCAGCAGCTGGATGGTGGGACTGTTTTTT
TRBV5-5,14,-,-,TRBJ2-7,CASSLAGTSYEQYF,TGTGCCAGCAGCTTGGCCGGGACCTCCTACGAGCAGTACTTC
TRBV7-2,14,TRBD1,-,TRBJ1-1,CASSSGQGAAEAFF,TGTGCCAGCAGCTCGGGACAGGGGGCGGCTGAAGCTTTCTTT
TRBV28,13,-,-,TRBJ1-3,CASSISTGNTIYF,TGTGCCAGCAGTATAAGCACTGGAAACACCATATATTTT
TRBV5-1,15,TRBD1,-,TRBJ2-5,CASRTDRGFQETQYF,TGCGCCAGCAGAACGGACAGGGGGTTTCAAGAGACCCAGTACTTC
TRBV15,13,-,-,TRBJ1-1,CATSRDERAEAFF,TGTGCCACCAGCAGAGACGAGCGGGCTGAAGCTTTCTTT
TRBV6-1,15,-,-,TRBJ2-7,CASREGHGRSYEQYF,TGTGCCAGCAGGGAGGGACACGGTCGCTCCTACGAGCAGTACTTC
TRBV5-1,17,-,few,TRBJ2-6,CASSLEQARTGANVLTF,TGCGCCAGCAGCTTGGAACAGGCGAGAACTGGGGCCAACGTCCTGACTTTC
TRBV19,14,-,once,TRBJ1-5,CASSPWMGAQPQHF,TGTGCCAGTAGCCCCTGGATGGGGGCTCAGCCCCAGCATTTT
TRBV5-1,14,TRBD1,-,TRBJ2-7,CASSPTGGSYEQYF,TGCGCCAGCAGCCCAACAGGGGGTTCCTACGAGCAGTACTTC
TRBV15,15,-,-,TRBJ1-6,CATSATRGLNSPLHF,TGTGCCACCAGCGCCACACGAGGGCTGAATTCACCCCTCCACTTT
TRBV28,14,-,-,TRBJ1-6,CASSLSGVGSPLHF,TGTGCCAGCAGTTTATCGGGAGTAGGTTCACCCCTCCACTTT
TRBV28,15,-,-,TRBJ2-5,CASSSDRDGQETQYF,TGTGCCAGCAGTTCGGACCGGGACGGGCAAGAGACCCAGTACTTC
TRBV21-1,16,-,-,TRBJ2-3,CASSSRTSWGTDTQYF,TGTGCCAGCAGCTCTAGGACTAGCTGGGGCACAGATACGCAGTATTTT
TRBV5-1,15,TRBD2,-,TRBJ2-7,CASSSTSGSSYEQYF,TGCGCCAGCAGCAGTACTAGCGGGAGTTCCTACGAGCAGTACTTC
TRBV7-2,16,-,-,TRBJ1-5,CASSLDWGMSGQPQHF,TGTGCCAGCAGCTTGGACTGGGGCATGAGTGGACAGCCCCAGCATTTT
TRBV5-1,15,TRBD1,few,TRBJ1-1,CASSGTVTMNTEAFF,TGCGCCAGCAGCGGGACAGTTACAATGAACACTGAAGCTTTCTTT
TRBV6-5,13,-,-,TRBJ2-7,CASRPGPGYEQYF,TGTGCCAGCAGGCCGGGGCCAGGCTACGAGCAGTACTTC
TRBV2,14,TRBD1,-,TRBJ2-2,CASRQGSGTGELFF,TGTGCCAGCAGACAGGGGTCGGGTACCGGGGAGCTGTTTTTT
TRBV4-1,18,-,-,TRBJ1-3,CASSHQRGGASSGNTIYF,TGCGCCAGCAGCCATCAAAGAGGAGGGGCCAGCTCTGGAAACACCATATATTTT
TRBV2,15,TRBD2,-,TRBJ2-1,CASSEGLAGHNEQFF,TGTGCCAGCAGTGAGGGGCTAGCGGGGCACAATGAGCAGTTCTTC
TRBV10-3,14,-,once,TRBJ2-2,CAISFTTATGELFF,TGTGCCATCAGTTTTACCACTGCGACCGGGGAGCTGTTTTTT
TRBV5-5,15,TRBD1,-,TRBJ1-6,CASSLDRVENSPLHF,TGTGCCAGCAGCCTGGACAGGGTAGAAAATTCACCCCTCCACTTT
TRBV19,14,TRBD1,few,TRBJ2-7,CASSIDRGAYEQYF,TGTGCCAGTAGTATCGACAGGGGTGCCTACGAGCAGTACTTC
TRBV2,12,-,-,TRBJ2-7,CASNRQPGEQYF,TGTGCCAGCAACAGACAACCCGGCGAGCAGTACTTC
TRBV5-5,17,TRBD2,once,TRBJ2-5,CASSFGTRWSDEETQYF,TGTGCCAGCAGCTTCGGGACTAGGTGGTCCGACGAAGAGACCCAGTACTTC
TRBV2,14,-,-,TRBJ1-3,CASSALPSGNTIYF,TGTGCCAGCAGTGCCCTGCCCTCTGGAAACACCATATATTTT